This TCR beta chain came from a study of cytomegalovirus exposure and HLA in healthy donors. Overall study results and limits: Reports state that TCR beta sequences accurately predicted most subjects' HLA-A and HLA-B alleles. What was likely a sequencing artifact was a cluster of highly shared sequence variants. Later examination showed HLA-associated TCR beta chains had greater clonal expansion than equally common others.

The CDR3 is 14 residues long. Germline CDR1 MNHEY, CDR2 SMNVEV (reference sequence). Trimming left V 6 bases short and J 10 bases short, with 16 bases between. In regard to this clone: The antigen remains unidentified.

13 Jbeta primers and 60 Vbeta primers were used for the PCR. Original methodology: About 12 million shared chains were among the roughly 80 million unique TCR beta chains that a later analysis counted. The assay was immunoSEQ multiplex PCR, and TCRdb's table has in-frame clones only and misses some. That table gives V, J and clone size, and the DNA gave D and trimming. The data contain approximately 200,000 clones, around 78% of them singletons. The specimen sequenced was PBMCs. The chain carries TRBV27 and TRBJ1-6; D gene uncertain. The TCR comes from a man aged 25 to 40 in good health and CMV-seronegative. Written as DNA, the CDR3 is TGTGCCAGCAGCCGGACGGAGGGTGGATCACCCCTCCACTTT. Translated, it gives CASSRTEGGSPLHF.